These T cell receptor beta chains were read from a single sample in a study of cytomegalovirus exposure and HLA in healthy donors. Clones were read by immunoSEQ multiplex PCR, and TCRdb kept only the in-frame ones, dropping some. The table includes around 200,000 clones, over 80% detected once. What was sequenced was PBMCs. The receptors derive from a man in his forties or fifties in good health and CMV-seropositive. Each CDR3 is given with its conserved first and last residue. Each record gives: J gene, D gene, clone size, V gene, CDR3 DNA, CDR3 protein. The D gene is left open where the match is weak. Size is stated for part of the rows, as once, few or many counts, or as a class when the clone is expanded.

TRBJ2-1,TRBD2,NA,TRBV5-6,TGTGCCAGCAGCCGAACATTAGCTGGGCGGGGGGCCTACAATGAGCAGTTCTTC,CASSRTLAGRGAYNEQFF
TRBJ2-7,NA,NA,TRBV19,TGTGCCAGTAGTATTGCGGGGACAGTGGGCGAGCAGTACTTC,CASSIAGTVGEQYF
TRBJ1-1,TRBD1,once,TRBV7-8,TGTGCCAGCAGCTCTGCTTTTAGACAGACAGGGAATGGTTCGCACACTGAAGCTTTCTTT,CASSSAFRQTGNGSHTEAFF
TRBJ2-5,TRBD1,NA,TRBV10-3,TGTGCCATCAGTGGGACAGGGTCAGAGACCCAGTACTTC,CAISGTGSETQYF
TRBJ2-2,TRBD2,NA,TRBV11-2,TGTGCCAGCAGCCTACAACTAGCGGGAGGTTACACCGGGGAGCTGTTTTTT,CASSLQLAGGYTGELFF
TRBJ2-5,TRBD2,NA,TRBV19,TGTGCCAGTAGTAAGGATGGGACTAGCGGGAGCGGATTCCAAGAGACCCAGTACTTC,CASSKDGTSGSGFQETQYF
TRBJ2-5,NA,NA,TRBV4-1,TGCGCCAGCAGCCAAACCCGTGTGCAGGAGACCCAGTACTTC,CASSQTRVQETQYF
TRBJ2-1,TRBD2,NA,TRBV19,TGTGCCAGTACGGAGGCTAGCGGGAAAATTGAGCAGTTCTTC,CASTEASGKIEQFF
TRBJ2-1,NA,NA,TRBV4-2,TGTGCCAGCAGCCAAGAGGCGGAGGGGGGGTACAATGAGCAGTTCTTC,CASSQEAEGGYNEQFF
TRBJ1-2,NA,NA,TRBV7-9,TGTGCCAGCAGCTCCCCCGTTGGGGCACCTAACTATGGCTACACCTTC,CASSSPVGAPNYGYTF
TRBJ1-4,NA,once,TRBV11-3,TGTGCCAGCAGCTTAGTTAACGGAGCTAATGAAAAACTGTTTTTT,CASSLVNGANEKLFF
TRBJ2-7,TRBD2,NA,TRBV9,TGTGCCAGCAGCCGAACTAGCGGGACCTACGAGCAGTACTTC,CASSRTSGTYEQYF
TRBJ1-5,TRBD1,few,TRBV6-5,TGTGCCAGCAGTTTCAAACAGGGGGGCAATCAGCCCCAGCATTTT,CASSFKQGGNQPQHF
TRBJ2-5,TRBD2,few,TRBV29-1,TGCAGCGTTGAGGGGGGATTAGCGGGAACTAAGACCCAGTACTTC,CSVEGGLAGTKTQYF
TRBJ2-1,NA,NA,TRBV11-2,TGTGCCAGCAGCTTTAGAACGGGTAGCTCCTACAATGAGCAGTTCTTC,CASSFRTGSSYNEQFF
TRBJ1-1,NA,few,TRBV7-9,TGTGCCAGCAGCCCGACAGCTATGAACACTGAAGCTTTCTTT,CASSPTAMNTEAFF
TRBJ1-5,TRBD1,NA,TRBV7-8,TGTGCCAGCACCCCCGGGACAGGTGGGAATCAGCCCCAGCATTTT,CASTPGTGGNQPQHF
TRBJ1-4,NA,once,TRBV6-5,TGTGCCAGCAGTTACTCGAACAGGGATAATGAAAAACTGTTTTTT,CASSYSNRDNEKLFF
TRBJ1-5,NA,NA,TRBV19,TGTGCCAGTAGTATAAGGGGATCTCCCCAGCATTTT,CASSIRGSPQHF
TRBJ1-5,TRBD1,NA,TRBV29-1,TGCAGCGTCACGGACAGGGAGAATCAGCCCCAGCATTTT,CSVTDRENQPQHF
TRBJ1-1,TRBD1,NA,TRBV6-4,TGTGCCAGCAGTCAGGACAGGGGCCGCTTCGGAACTTTCTTT,CASSQDRGRFGTFF
TRBJ1-1,NA,NA,TRBV29-1,TGCAGCGTTGATTTGAGGGTCGAAGCTTTCTTT,CSVDLRVEAFF
TRBJ2-6,NA,NA,TRBV19,TGTGCCAGTAGTGGTTTGACAGGCACCTTAGTCTCTGGGGCCAACGTCCTGACTTTC,CASSGLTGTLVSGANVLTF
TRBJ1-1,NA,NA,TRBV6-1,TGTGCCAGCAGACCCGGACGGGGAGGGACTGAAGCTTTCTTT,CASRPGRGGTEAFF
TRBJ1-2,NA,NA,TRBV2,TGTGCCAGCAGAGGGGGGGCGATCGACTATGGCTACACCTTC,CASRGGAIDYGYTF
TRBJ1-3,TRBD1,once,TRBV15,TGTGCCACCAGCAGAAACTTTTTGGACAGGGGGAGGAACACCATATATTTT,CATSRNFLDRGRNTIYF
TRBJ1-2,TRBD1,NA,TRBV11-2,TGTGCCAGCAGCCTCCGGGACAGGGGAAGAAGCTATGGCTACACCTTC,CASSLRDRGRSYGYTF
TRBJ1-1,NA,NA,TRBV5-4,TGTGCCAGCAGCTTGTACTCTTTTGAAGCTTTCTTT,CASSLYSFEAFF
TRBJ2-7,TRBD2,few,TRBV15,TGTGCCACCAGCAGAGAGACTAGCGGGAGCTACGAGCAGTACTTC,CATSRETSGSYEQYF
TRBJ1-1,NA,NA,TRBV6-1,TGTGCCAGCAGGAGCTATGGGAGAGCTTTCTTT,CASRSYGRAFF
TRBJ2-1,TRBD1,NA,TRBV5-1,TGCGCCAGCAGCTTGGTGGACAGGGTCTACAATGAGCAGTTCTTC,CASSLVDRVYNEQFF
TRBJ1-4,NA,NA,TRBV9,TGTGCCAGCAGCGTAGGACACGTAGGGGATGAAAAACTGTTTTTT,CASSVGHVGDEKLFF
TRBJ2-3,TRBD2,few,TRBV7-2,TGTGCCAGCAGTCCCTCCGGGAGGTTCACAGATACGCAGTATTTT,CASSPSGRFTDTQYF
TRBJ1-5,NA,NA,TRBV30,TGTGCCTGGAGTGCAAAGGGGGTATCCCAGCATTTT,CAWSAKGVSQHF
TRBJ1-2,NA,NA,TRBV14,TGTGCCAGCAGCCAATATCGTACTAACTATGGCTACACCTTC,CASSQYRTNYGYTF
TRBJ2-7,NA,few,TRBV2,TGTGCCAGCATCCCCAGGATTACCTCCTACGAGCAGTACTTC,CASIPRITSYEQYF
TRBJ1-1,NA,few,TRBV2,TGTGCCAGTCTCGGGGGGAGGAGGGTCGAAGCTTTCTTT,CASLGGRRVEAFF
TRBJ1-1,NA,NA,TRBV5-6,TGTGCCAGCAGCTTGGGGAGCAGTGAGGCTTTCTTT,CASSLGSSEAFF
TRBJ1-3,TRBD1,few,TRBV6-6,TGTGCCAGCAGTACCCCAACAGGGGTCGGAAACACCATATATTTT,CASSTPTGVGNTIYF
TRBJ2-2,NA,NA,TRBV29-1,TGCAGCGCAAGACACAACGCGAACACCGGGGAGCTGTTTTTT,CSARHNANTGELFF
TRBJ2-5,NA,NA,TRBV4-1,TGCGCCAGCAGCCAAGAGGGGGGGACAGGAAGAAGAGAGACCCAGTACTTC,CASSQEGGTGRRETQYF
TRBJ2-2,NA,few,TRBV4-1,TGCGCCAGCAGCCAAGCGACAGGGAACACCGGGGAGCTGTTTTTT,CASSQATGNTGELFF
TRBJ2-3,TRBD2,NA,TRBV15,TGTGCCACCAGCAGAGGAGCGGGGAGCACAGATACGCAGTATTTT,CATSRGAGSTDTQYF
TRBJ2-1,TRBD2,NA,TRBV6-4,TGTGCCAGCAGCTTTAGCGGGAGTCGTGACGATGAGCAGTTCTTC,CASSFSGSRDDEQFF
TRBJ2-5,NA,NA,TRBV5-1,TGCGCCAGCAGCTTGGGGGACTTCCAAGAGACCCAGTACTTC,CASSLGDFQETQYF
TRBJ1-4,TRBD1,NA,TRBV5-5,TGTGCCAGCAGCCATTACAGGGGATCTAATGAAAAACTGTTTTTT,CASSHYRGSNEKLFF
TRBJ2-1,NA,NA,TRBV2,TGTGCCAGCAGTGAAGGGGGCAGGAAATTTCTGTTCTTC,CASSEGGRKFLFF
TRBJ1-2,TRBD1,NA,TRBV27,TGTGCCAGCAGTCCGGGACAGGGGACCTATGGCTACACCTTC,CASSPGQGTYGYTF
TRBJ2-1,TRBD2,few,TRBV7-3,TGTGCCAGCAGCTCAGGCGGGAGGATTAATGAGCAGTTCTTC,CASSSGGRINEQFF
TRBJ1-5,NA,NA,TRBV6-5,TGTGCCAGCAGTTACCGGGGAAATCAGCCCCAGCATTTT,CASSYRGNQPQHF
TRBJ2-3,TRBD2,NA,TRBV11-2,TGTGCCAGCAGCTTCTATCCGGGACTAGGGAGCACAGATACGCAGTATTTT,CASSFYPGLGSTDTQYF
TRBJ2-4,NA,NA,TRBV19,TGTGCCAGTAGCAGGACGGTATCGGGGAACATTCAGTACTTC,CASSRTVSGNIQYF
TRBJ1-1,NA,NA,TRBV6-5,TGTGCCAGCAGTGCGACAGCTAGTATGAACACTGAAGCTTTCTTT,CASSATASMNTEAFF
TRBJ1-6,TRBD1,NA,TRBV5-6,TGTGCCAGCAGCTTGGCCGGGGACAGGGCTAATTCACCCCTCCACTTT,CASSLAGDRANSPLHF
TRBJ2-2,TRBD2,few,TRBV11-2,TGTGCCAGCAGCCCGGGACTACCAGTCGGGGAGCTGTTTTTT,CASSPGLPVGELFF